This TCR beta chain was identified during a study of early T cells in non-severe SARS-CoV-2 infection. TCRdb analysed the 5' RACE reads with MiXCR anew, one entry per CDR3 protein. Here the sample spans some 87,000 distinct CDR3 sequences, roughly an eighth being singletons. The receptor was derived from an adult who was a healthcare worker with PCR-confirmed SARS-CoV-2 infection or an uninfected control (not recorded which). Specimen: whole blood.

This CDR3 is CSVPRTGLPEAFF. The CDR3 nucleotides read TGCAGCGTTCCTCGAACAGGGTTACCTGAAGCTTTCTTT. The J gene is TRBJ1-1, the V gene TRBV29-1, with D maybe TRBD1 (6 bases). The V end was cut by 5 bases, the J end by 6 bases, with 16 bases between. CDR3 length: 13 amino acids. From germline, CDR1 is SQVTM and CDR2 ANQGSEA. The whole variable domain, remainder taken from reference TRBV29-1 and TRBJ1-1, is SAVISQKPSRDICQRGTSLTIQCQVDSQVTMMFWYRQQPGQSLTLIATANQGSEATYESGFVIDKFPISRPNLTFSTLTVSNMSPEDSSIYLCSVPRTGLPEAFFGQGTRLTVV.